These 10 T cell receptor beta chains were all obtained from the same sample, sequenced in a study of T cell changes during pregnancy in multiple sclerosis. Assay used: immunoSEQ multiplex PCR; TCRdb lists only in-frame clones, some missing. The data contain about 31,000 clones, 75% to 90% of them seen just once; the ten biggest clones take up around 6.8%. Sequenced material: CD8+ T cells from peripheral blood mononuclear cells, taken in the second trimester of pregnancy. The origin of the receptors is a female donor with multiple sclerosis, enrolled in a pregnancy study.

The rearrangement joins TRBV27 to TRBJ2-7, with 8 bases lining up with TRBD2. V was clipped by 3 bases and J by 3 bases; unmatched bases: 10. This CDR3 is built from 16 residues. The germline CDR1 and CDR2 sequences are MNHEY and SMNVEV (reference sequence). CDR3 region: CASSLIRAGGGYEQYF. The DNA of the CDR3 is TGTGCCAGCAGTTTGATTCGCGCGGGAGGAGGCTACGAGCAGTACTTC.

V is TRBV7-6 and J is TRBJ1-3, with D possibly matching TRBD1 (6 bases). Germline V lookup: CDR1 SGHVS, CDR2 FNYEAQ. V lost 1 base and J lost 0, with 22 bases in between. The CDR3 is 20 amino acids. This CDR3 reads CASSLEAQGTLMSSGNTIYF. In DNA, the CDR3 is TGTGCCAGCAGCTTAGAGGCGCAGGGGACCCTAATGAGCTCTGGAAACACCATATATTTT. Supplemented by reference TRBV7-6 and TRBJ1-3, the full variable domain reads GAGVSQSPRYKVTKRGQDVALRCDPISGHVSLYWYRQALGQGPEFLTYFNYEAQQDKSGLPNDRFSAERPEGSISTLTIQRTEQRDSAMYRCASSLEAQGTLMSSGNTIYFGEGSWLTVV.

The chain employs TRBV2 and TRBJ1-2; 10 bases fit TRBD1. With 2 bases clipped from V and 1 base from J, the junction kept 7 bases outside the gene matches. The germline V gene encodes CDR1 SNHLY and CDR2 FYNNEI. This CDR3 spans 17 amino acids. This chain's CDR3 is CASSEPGQGVFNYGYTF. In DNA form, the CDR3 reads TGTGCCAGCAGTGAACCTGGACAGGGGGTCTTTAACTATGGCTACACCTTC.

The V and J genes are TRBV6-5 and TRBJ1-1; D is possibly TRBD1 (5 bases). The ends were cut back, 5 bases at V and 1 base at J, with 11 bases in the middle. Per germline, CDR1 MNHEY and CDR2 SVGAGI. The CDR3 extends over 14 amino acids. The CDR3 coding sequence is TGTGCCAGCAGTCCCGGGACTGAGAACACTGAAGCTTTCTTT. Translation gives CASSPGTENTEAFF.

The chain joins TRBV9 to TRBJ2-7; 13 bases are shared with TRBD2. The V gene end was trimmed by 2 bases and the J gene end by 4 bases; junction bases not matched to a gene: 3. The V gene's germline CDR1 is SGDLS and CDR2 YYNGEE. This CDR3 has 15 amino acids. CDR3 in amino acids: CASSVGLAGNYEQYF. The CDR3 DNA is TGTGCCAGCAGCGTGGGACTAGCGGGGAATTACGAGCAGTACTTC.

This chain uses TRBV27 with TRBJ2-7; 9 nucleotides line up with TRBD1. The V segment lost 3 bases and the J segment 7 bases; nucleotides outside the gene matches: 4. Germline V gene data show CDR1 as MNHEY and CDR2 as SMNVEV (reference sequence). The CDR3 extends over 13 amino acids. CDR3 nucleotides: TGTGCCAGCAGTTTGGGGACAGGGTTGGAGCAGTACTTC. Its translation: CASSLGTGLEQYF.

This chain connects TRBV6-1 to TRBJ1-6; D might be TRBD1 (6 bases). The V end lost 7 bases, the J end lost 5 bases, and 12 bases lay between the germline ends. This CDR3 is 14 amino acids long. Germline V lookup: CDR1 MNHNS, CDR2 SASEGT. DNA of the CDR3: TGTGCCAGCACCCCGACAGGTGATAATTCACCCCTCCACTTT. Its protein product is CASTPTGDNSPLHF.

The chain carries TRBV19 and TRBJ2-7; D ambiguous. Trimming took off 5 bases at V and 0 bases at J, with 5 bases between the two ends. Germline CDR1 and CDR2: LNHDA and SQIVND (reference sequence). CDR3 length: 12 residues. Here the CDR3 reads CASSSLSYEQYF. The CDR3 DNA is TGTGCCAGTAGTTCCCTCTCCTACGAGCAGTACTTC. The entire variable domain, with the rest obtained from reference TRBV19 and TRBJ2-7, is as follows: DGGITQSPKYLFRKEGQNVTLSCEQNLNHDAMYWYRQDPGQGLRLIYYSQIVNDFQKGDIAEGYSVSREKKESFPLTVTSAQKNPTAFYLCASSSLSYEQYFGPGTRLTVT.

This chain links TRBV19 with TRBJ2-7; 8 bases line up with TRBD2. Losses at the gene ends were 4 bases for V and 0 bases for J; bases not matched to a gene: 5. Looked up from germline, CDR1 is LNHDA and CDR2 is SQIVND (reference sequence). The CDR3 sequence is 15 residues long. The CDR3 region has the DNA TGTGCCAGTAGTAGAACTAGCGGAAGCTCCTACGAGCAGTACTTC. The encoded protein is CASSRTSGSSYEQYF.

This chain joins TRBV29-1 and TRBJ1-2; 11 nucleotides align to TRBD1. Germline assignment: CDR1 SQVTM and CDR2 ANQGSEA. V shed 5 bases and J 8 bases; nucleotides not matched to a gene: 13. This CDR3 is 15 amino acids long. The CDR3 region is CSVYTSGQGAYGYTF. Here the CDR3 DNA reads TGCAGCGTTTACACTAGCGGACAGGGGGCTTACGGCTACACCTTC.